This T cell receptor beta chain was observed in a study of blood T cell repertoires in COVID-19. Study details: PBMCs, B-cell-depleted T cells, or T cells were the source of the cDNA or gDNA that made up the material.

This CDR3 contains 15 residues. Trimming cost V 0 bases and J 3 bases, with 11 bases left between them. The V gene's germline CDR1 is MDHEN and CDR2 SYDVKM. Sequencing was performed with immunoSEQ multiplex PCR; in TCRdb, only in-frame clones are kept and a portion is missing. The table lists about 190,000 clones, 82% of them singletons. Input material: peripheral blood. The chain is built from TRBV28 and TRBJ1-1, with a weak D call TRBD1 (6 bases). The clonotype comes from a woman aged 55-75 years with COVID-19, enrolled during active disease. The CDR3 DNA follows: TGTGCCAGCAGTTTATGGGGGGACACCGACACTGAAGCTTTCTTT. Its protein is CASSLWGDTDTEAFF.